The 32 T cell receptor beta chains below were found in one sample sequenced in a study of CD8 T cells in ankylosing spondylitis. Study findings and constraints: A motif of eight highly homologous TCR beta variants was seen as apparently characteristic of ankylosing spondylitis blood.

No antigen has been assigned to these receptors. MiXCR was run by TCRdb on the 5' RACE reads, yielding one entry per CDR3 protein. This table holds 200,000 to 250,000 distinct CDR3 sequences, around 18% found once. The sample comprised blood, either unsorted or a sorted T cell fraction (not recorded which). These receptors all come from a male donor with ankylosing spondylitis.

The V and J genes are TRBV28 and TRBJ2-2, with D hard to call. Germline values: CDR1 MDHEN, CDR2 SYDVKM. V lost 2 bases and J lost 6, with 13 bases in between. This CDR3 is 15 amino acids long. The CDR3 region has the DNA TGTGCCAGCAGTTTACCCTATGAGGCAGCCGGGGAGCTGTTTTTT. Translated, it gives CASSLPYEAAGELFF.

This clonotype was seen a few times. The J gene is TRBJ1-1, the V gene TRBV7-9; D perhaps matches TRBD1 (5 bases). Germline CDR1 and CDR2: SEHNR and FQNEAQ (reference sequence). The CDR3 runs to 12 residues. V was clipped by 6 bases and J by 12 bases, with 17 bases between them. CDR3 coding DNA: TGTGCCAGCAGGGGGGGGGACGAGAAAACTTTCTTT. As protein: CASRGGDEKTFF.

The chain has TRBV20-1 and TRBJ1-1, with D unresolved. Germline loops: CDR1 DFQATT, CDR2 SNEGSKA (reference sequence). The CDR3 is 16 amino acids. V was pared by 0 bases and J by 3 bases, with 17 bases between. CDR3 region: CSARDPERISYTEAFF. The CDR3 bases are TGCAGTGCTAGAGACCCTGAGAGGATCTCCTACACTGAAGCTTTCTTT.

This clonotype was recorded a few times. This chain joins TRBV12-3 or TRBV12-4 and TRBJ2-3; D uncertain. The CDR3 spans 11 residues. V was shortened by 8 bases and J by 7 bases, with 10 bases between the two germline ends. The CDR3 loop is CASGVVNTQYF. The DNA for the CDR3 is TGTGCCAGCGGGGTTGTAAATACGCAGTATTTT.

This clonotype was observed many times. V usage is TRBV5-1 and J usage is TRBJ2-7, with D possibly being TRBD1 (5 bases). There are 13 residues in the CDR3. Germline CDR1 reads SGHRS; CDR2 reads YFSETQ. The V gene lost 4 bases and the J gene lost 0 bases, with 8 bases spanning the gap. The CDR3 DNA reads as TGCGCCAGCAGCCCAAGGGGCTCCTACGAGCAGTACTTC. It translates to CASSPRGSYEQYF.

This clonotype was seen at least ten times. This chain connects TRBV29-1 to TRBJ2-7; D not certain. CDR1 SQVTM and CDR2 ANQGSEA come from the germline V gene. V lost 4 bases, J lost 5 bases, and 15 bases lay in between. The CDR3 is made up of 13 amino acids. The CDR3, as DNA: TGCAGCGTTGGAGAGGACCTTCGGCACGAGCAGTACTTC. It codes for CSVGEDLRHEQYF.

The chain carries TRBV23-1 and TRBJ2-7; 7 nucleotides agree with TRBD1. TRBV23-1 is labeled an ORF, and its function is uncertain. CDR3 size: 17 residues. V lost 2 bases, J lost 3 bases, and 13 bases stayed unmatched. CDR3 sequence: CASSQTRDSRRLYEQYF. For the CDR3, the DNA is TGCGCCAGCAGTCAAACAAGGGACAGTCGGCGGCTCTACGAGCAGTACTTC.

The chain links TRBV3-1 to TRBJ1-2; 10 bases agree with TRBD1. The CDR3 spans 16 residues. V trimming: 4 bases; J trimming: 3 bases; junction bases outside the gene matches: 8. CDR1 is LGHDT and CDR2 is YNNKEL in the germline V gene (reference sequence). The CDR3 loop is CASSPRGQGTYYGYTF. Here the CDR3 DNA reads TGTGCCAGCAGCCCCAGGGGACAGGGGACCTACTATGGCTACACCTTC. Full variable domain (missing parts from reference TRBV3-1 and TRBJ1-2): DTAVSQTPKYLVTQMGNDKSIKCEQNLGHDTMYWYKQDSKKFLKIMFSYNNKELIINETVPNRFSPKSPDKAHLNLHINSLELGDSAVYFCASSPRGQGTYYGYTFGSGTRLTVV.

This clonotype was recorded at least ten times. The V gene is TRBV29-1, the J gene TRBJ2-1, with D tentatively TRBD2 (6 bases). Germline-derived CDR1 and CDR2 are SQVTM and ANQGSEA. V lost 8 bases to trimming and J lost 4 bases, with 24 bases between them. CDR3 length: 16 residues. CDR3 region: CSCINRDSSSYNEQFF. CDR3 nucleotide sequence: TGCAGCTGCATAAACCGGGACTCTTCTTCGTACAATGAGCAGTTCTTC.

This clonotype was detected only a few times. The chain combines TRBV7-9 with TRBJ2-1; 7 bases agree with TRBD1. Germline assignment: CDR1 SEHNR and CDR2 FQNEAQ (reference sequence). The CDR3 loop spans 13 amino acids. V was pared by 4 bases and J by 9 bases, with 6 bases of the junction left unmatched. CDR3 sequence: CASSSQGFGEQFF. The CDR3 DNA reads TGTGCCAGCAGCTCACAGGGGTTCGGTGAGCAGTTCTTC.

This rearrangement joins TRBV5-1 to TRBJ2-3, with D tentatively TRBD2 (5 bases). CDR1 SGHRS and CDR2 YFSETQ come from the germline V gene. The V gene lost 6 bases and the J gene lost 6 bases, with 20 bases spanning the gap. This CDR3 comprises 15 residues. CDR3 DNA sequence: TGCGCCAGCACCCAGTCTCGGGATGTGGGGGATACGCAGTATTTT. Amino acid sequence: CASTQSRDVGDTQYF.

The gene calls are TRBV11-1 and TRBJ2-1; 8 nucleotides align to TRBD2. Germline V CDR1 and CDR2: SGHAT, FQDESV (reference sequence). J was trimmed by 9 bases and V by 5 bases; bases with no gene match: 6. The CDR3 loop spans 13 amino acids. The CDR3 reads CASSRGLAGEQFF. DNA for the CDR3: TGTGCCAGCAGCCGCGGACTAGCAGGTGAGCAGTTCTTC.

This clonotype was detected only a few times. The gene calls are TRBV27 and TRBJ2-1, with 7 bases lining up with TRBD2. This CDR3 has 14 residues. V lost 5 bases to trimming and J lost 2 bases; unmatched junction nucleotides: 3. The germline V gene has CDR1 MNHEY and CDR2 SMNVEV (reference sequence). The chain's CDR3 is CASSPGGAYNEQFF. CDR3 nucleotides: TGTGCCAGCAGTCCGGGGGGTGCCTACAATGAGCAGTTCTTC.

This clonotype came up many times. The chain joins TRBV29-1 to TRBJ1-1, with D hard to call. V lost 6 bases to trimming and J lost 9 bases, with 11 bases between them. The CDR3 runs to 10 residues. CDR1 and CDR2 (germline): SQVTM, ANQGSEA. CDR3 DNA sequence: TGCAGCGTCTCCCTAGATAAAGCTTTCTTT. This codes for CSVSLDKAFF.

This clonotype was recorded a few times. The CDR3 spells CSVEDRSSLGETQYF. The CDR3 DNA follows: TGCAGCGTTGAAGATCGGTCTAGCTTGGGGGAGACCCAGTACTTC. The V and J genes are TRBV29-1 and TRBJ2-5; a possible D gene is TRBD2 (5 bases). V was shortened by 0 bases and J by 5 bases, with 16 bases between the two germline ends. Germline CDR1 is SQVTM and CDR2 is ANQGSEA. This CDR3 has 15 amino acids.

This clonotype appeared many times. J is TRBJ1-1 and V is TRBV14; TRBD1 might be the D (6 bases). V gave up 4 bases and J gave up 4 bases, with 16 bases separating them. The CDR3 contains 15 residues. CDR1 is SGHDN and CDR2 is FVKESK in the germline V gene. The CDR3 DNA reads as TGTGCCAGCAGCCTCGTTGGGGGGGCTGGCACTGAAGCTTTCTTT. It yields the protein CASSLVGGAGTEAFF.

In this sample, this clonotype turned up a few times. The rearrangement links TRBV6-5 to TRBJ1-1, with D hard to call. Trimming left V 7 bases short and J 1 base short, with 10 bases between. CDR3 length: 13 amino acids. CDR1 and CDR2 (germline): MNHEY, SVGAGI. CDR3 DNA sequence: TGTGCCAGCAAACTCACAGCGAACACTGAAGCTTTCTTT. It codes for CASKLTANTEAFF.

This clonotype turned up a few times. This CDR3 reads CSVESVALGYYEQYF. Here the CDR3 DNA reads TGCAGCGTTGAATCGGTAGCGCTAGGCTACTACGAGCAGTACTTC. This sequence joins TRBV29-1 and TRBJ2-7, with D possibly TRBD2 on 5 matching bases. This CDR3 has 15 amino acids. CDR1 and CDR2 from the germline V gene are SQVTM and ANQGSEA. The V end lost 2 bases, the J end lost 3 bases, and 17 bases lay between the germline ends.

This clonotype was observed a handful of times. The rearrangement joins TRBV28 to TRBJ2-3, with a possible D match to TRBD2 (6 bases). The V and J ends lost 6 bases and 5 bases respectively, with 15 bases between them. The CDR3 has 14 amino acids. Germline V gives CDR1 MDHEN, CDR2 SYDVKM. The CDR3 sequence: CASSMVGGEDTQYF. The CDR3 DNA sequence: TGTGCCAGCAGCATGGTAGGAGGGGAAGATACGCAGTATTTT.

The chain joins TRBV12-3 or TRBV12-4 to TRBJ2-7, with D tentatively TRBD1 (6 bases). The CDR3 is 14 amino acids. Trimming stripped 6 bases from V and 2 bases from J, with 14 bases between. This chain's CDR3 is CASSGDTRPYEQYF. The CDR3 nucleotides read TGTGCCAGCAGCGGGGACACTAGACCCTACGAGCAGTACTTC.

This clonotype was counted a few times. V is TRBV28 and J is TRBJ2-7; tentatively, D is TRBD1 (5 bases). This CDR3 contains 13 residues. CDR1 MDHEN and CDR2 SYDVKM come from the germline V gene. V was pared by 3 bases and J by 3 bases, with 9 bases between. The CDR3 region is CASSFAGNYEQYF. For the CDR3, the DNA is TGTGCCAGCAGTTTCGCAGGGAACTACGAGCAGTACTTC.

The V and J genes are TRBV23-1 and TRBJ2-1; D gene unclear. TRBV23-1 is sorted into the ORF group, with uncertain function. The CDR3 length is 15 residues. Trimming removed 1 base at V and 0 bases at J, with 7 bases between. CDR3 sequence reads: CASSQFYGSYNEQFF. The DNA of the CDR3 is TGCGCCAGCAGTCAATTCTATGGCTCCTACAATGAGCAGTTCTTC.

The gene calls are TRBV29-1 and TRBJ2-1; tentatively, D is TRBD2 (5 bases). The CDR3 consists of 11 residues. Germline V gene lookup returns CDR1 SQVTM and CDR2 ANQGSEA. Trimming shortened V by 7 bases and J by 3 bases, and 7 bases separated the two germline ends. CDR3 sequence: CSGTDYNEQFF. The CDR3 DNA follows: TGCAGCGGGACTGACTACAATGAGCAGTTCTTC.

This clonotype was counted at least ten times. The V call is TRBV12-3 or TRBV12-4, the J call TRBJ1-1; no clear D. V lost 5 bases and J lost 5, with 12 bases in between. The CDR3 length is 13 residues. As DNA, the CDR3 is TGTGCCAGCAGTGTTGGTGGAAGGACTGAAGCTTTCTTT. Translated: CASSVGGRTEAFF.

Only a few counts were recorded for this clonotype. This rearrangement joins TRBV2 to TRBJ2-7, with 7 positions matching TRBD2. CDR1 and CDR2 from the germline V gene are SNHLY and FYNNEI. J gave up 5 bases and V 5 bases, and 9 bases lay outside the gene matches. The CDR3 covers 14 residues. The CDR3 DNA follows: TGTGCCAGCAGTTTGGAGCGGGACGGGGACGAGCAGTACTTC. It translates to CASSLERDGDEQYF.

The chain uses TRBV5-1 and TRBJ1-5; D remains unclear. Germline V gives CDR1 SGHRS, CDR2 YFSETQ. V shed 2 bases and J shed 7 bases, with 19 bases lying between them. CDR3 length: 16 amino acids. The CDR3 DNA reads as TGCGCCAGCAGCTTCTGGACCCTCGACGGAGGACAGCCCCAGCATTTT. Translating it yields CASSFWTLDGGQPQHF.

This chain joins TRBV7-9 and TRBJ2-3; no clear D. With 8 bases removed from V and 2 bases from J, the gap between germline ends came to 5 bases. CDR1 is SEHNR, CDR2 FQNEAQ, per germline (reference sequence). The CDR3 consists of 11 residues. The CDR3 here is CASGVTDTQYF. In DNA, the CDR3 is TGTGCCAGCGGGGTCACAGATACGCAGTATTTT.

This clonotype was counted ten times or more. The V and J genes are TRBV12-3 or TRBV12-4 and TRBJ1-2; D is possibly TRBD1 (5 bases). This CDR3 contains 12 residues. V was shortened by 5 bases and J by 8 bases, with 12 bases between the two germline ends. The CDR3 nucleotides are TGTGCCAGCAGTCCAGGACATTACGGCTACACCTTC. Residues: CASSPGHYGYTF.

The CDR3, as DNA: TGTGCCAGCAGTTACCTCACTAGGGAGCCCTACGAGCAGTACTTC. This sequence encodes CASSYLTREPYEQYF. The chain links TRBV6-2 or TRBV6-3 to TRBJ2-7; D may be TRBD2 (5 bases). V lost 2 bases and J 2 bases, leaving 13 bases between the germline ends. CDR1 is MNHEY and CDR2 is SVGEGT in the germline V gene. The CDR3 runs 15 residues.

This clonotype has ten or more counts. The J gene is TRBJ1-1, the V gene TRBV4-1; D is perhaps TRBD1 (6 bases). The length of the CDR3 is 14 residues. Between the trimmed V and J ends, which lost 1 base and 6 bases, there was a span of 12 bases. The germline CDR1 and CDR2 sequences are MGHRA and YSYEKL. CDR3 in DNA: TGCGCCAGCAGCCAAGCAGGGGTTGGCGCTGAAGCTTTCTTT. This gives the protein CASSQAGVGAEAFF.

V is TRBV24-1 and J is TRBJ2-3; 10 bases match TRBD1. The CDR3 runs to 20 residues. Losses at the gene ends were 2 bases for V and 4 bases for J; bases not matched to a gene: 17. Germline loops: CDR1 KGHDR, CDR2 SFDVKD. Here the CDR3 DNA reads TGTGCCACCAGTGATTCCTACACCGAGAACCGGGGACAGGGGCCAGATACGCAGTATTTT. Its protein is CATSDSYTENRGQGPDTQYF.

This clonotype is large (0.1 to 1%) within its sample. The chain links TRBV5-6 to TRBJ2-1; 11 nucleotides align to TRBD2. Trimming cost V 5 bases and J 4 bases; bases outside gene matches: 5. In germline, CDR1 is SGHDT, CDR2 YYEEEE. There are 15 residues in the CDR3. CDR3 sequence: CASRTGLAAYNEQFF. The CDR3 nucleotides are TGTGCCAGCAGGACGGGACTAGCGGCTTACAATGAGCAGTTCTTC. Drawing the rest from reference TRBV5-6 and TRBJ2-1, the complete variable domain is DAGVTQSPTHLIKTRGQQVTLRCSPKSGHDTVSWYQQALGQGPQFIFQYYEEEERQRGNFPDRFSGHQFPNYSSELNVNALLLGDSALYLCASRTGLAAYNEQFFGPGTRLTVL.